Described below is a single TCR beta chain sequence and its context. The data belong to a study of T cell changes during pregnancy in multiple sclerosis. Clones were sequenced by immunoSEQ multiplex PCR, and TCRdb holds only the in-frame ones, with some missing. The sample gives about 45,000 clones, approximately 90% of which show up once; less than 3.5% is in the top ten. Germline V gene lookup returns CDR1 LNHDA and CDR2 SQIVND (reference sequence). The CDR3 consists of 16 residues. V was trimmed by 7 bases and J by 6 bases, leaving 22 bases between them. The source is a female donor with multiple sclerosis, enrolled in a pregnancy study. The chain has TRBV19 and TRBJ2-1; the D gene is possibly TRBD1 (5 bases). Sequenced material: CD8+ T cells from peripheral blood mononuclear cells, taken in the second trimester of pregnancy. CDR3 residues: CASTSKQAGLGNEQFF. CDR3 nucleotide sequence: TGTGCCAGTACCTCCAAGCAGGCAGGGTTAGGCAATGAGCAGTTCTTC. Using reference TRBV19 and TRBJ2-1 for the parts outside the CDR3, the full variable domain is DGGITQSPKYLFRKEGQNVTLSCEQNLNHDAMYWYRQDPGQGLRLIYYSQIVNDFQKGDIAEGYSVSREKKESFPLTVTSAQKNPTAFYLCASTSKQAGLGNEQFFGPGTRLTVL.